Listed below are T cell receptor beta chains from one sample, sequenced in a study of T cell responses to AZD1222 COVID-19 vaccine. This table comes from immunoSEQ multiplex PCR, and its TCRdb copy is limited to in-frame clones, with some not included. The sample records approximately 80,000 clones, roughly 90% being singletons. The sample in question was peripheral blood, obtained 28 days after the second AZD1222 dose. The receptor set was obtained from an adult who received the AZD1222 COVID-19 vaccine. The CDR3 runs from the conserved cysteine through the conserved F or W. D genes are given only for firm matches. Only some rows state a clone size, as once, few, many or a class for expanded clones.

cdr3_nt: TGTGCCAGCAGTTTATTGGGAACTAGCGGGACCAATGAGCAGTTCTTC; cdr3_aa: CASSLLGTSGTNEQFF; d_call: TRBD2; v_call: TRBV27; clone_size: once; j_call: TRBJ2-1
cdr3_nt: TGTGCCAGCAGCCAAGATAGAGGGGGCGCGGTAACTGGAAACACCATATATTTT; cdr3_aa: CASSQDRGGAVTGNTIYF; d_call: TRBD1; v_call: TRBV3-1/TRBV3-2; clone_size: .; j_call: TRBJ1-3
cdr3_nt: TGTGCCAGCAGCTCCCTTTCCACCGGGGAGCTGTTTTTT; cdr3_aa: CASSSLSTGELFF; d_call: .; v_call: TRBV5-4; clone_size: .; j_call: TRBJ2-2
cdr3_nt: TGCAGCGTTGAAAGGGACAGGGGTCAGCCCCAGCATTTT; cdr3_aa: CSVERDRGQPQHF; d_call: TRBD1; v_call: TRBV29-1; clone_size: .; j_call: TRBJ1-5
cdr3_nt: TGTGCCAGTAGTATAGATCAGTCCTCAGCCTCCTACGAGCAGTACTTC; cdr3_aa: CASSIDQSSASYEQYF; d_call: .; v_call: TRBV19; clone_size: .; j_call: TRBJ2-7
cdr3_nt: TGTGCCAGCAGCCATGTCACAGCTGAAGCTTTCTTT; cdr3_aa: CASSHVTAEAFF; d_call: .; v_call: TRBV3-1/TRBV3-2; clone_size: .; j_call: TRBJ1-1
cdr3_nt: TGTAACGGGGTGGGCTCTGGAAACACCATATATTTT; cdr3_aa: CNGVGSGNTIYF; d_call: .; v_call: TRBV28; clone_size: .; j_call: TRBJ1-3
cdr3_nt: TGTGCCAGCAGCCCCCTATTTGGGGACAGGGGGCTGTACACTGAAGCTTTCTTT; cdr3_aa: CASSPLFGDRGLYTEAFF; d_call: TRBD1; v_call: TRBV7-9; clone_size: .; j_call: TRBJ1-1
cdr3_nt: TGTGCCACCAGTGATAGACTAGCGGGTCGTGATACGCAGTATTTT; cdr3_aa: CATSDRLAGRDTQYF; d_call: TRBD2; v_call: TRBV24-1; clone_size: .; j_call: TRBJ2-3
cdr3_nt: TGTGCCTGGTGCCAGGGGTCGAACACTGAAGCTTTCTTT; cdr3_aa: CAWCQGSNTEAFF; d_call: .; v_call: TRBV30; clone_size: .; j_call: TRBJ1-1
cdr3_nt: TGTGCCAGCAGCTTTACTGGCGGGAGGGCCCCCAGCACAGATACGCAGTATTTT; cdr3_aa: CASSFTGGRAPSTDTQYF; d_call: TRBD2; v_call: TRBV11-2; clone_size: .; j_call: TRBJ2-3
cdr3_nt: TGTGCCAGTAGTCCACGGACAGCTACTTTTCTTGAAGCTTTCTTT; cdr3_aa: CASSPRTATFLEAFF; d_call: .; v_call: TRBV19; clone_size: .; j_call: TRBJ1-1
cdr3_nt: TGTGCCAGCAGTGACTCACTAGCGCTCTCCTACGAGCAGTACTTC; cdr3_aa: CASSDSLALSYEQYF; d_call: TRBD2; v_call: TRBV2; clone_size: once; j_call: TRBJ2-7
cdr3_nt: TGCGCCAGCAGCCTAGGAACATACAATGAGCAGTTCTTC; cdr3_aa: CASSLGTYNEQFF; d_call: .; v_call: TRBV4-1; clone_size: .; j_call: TRBJ2-1
cdr3_nt: TGTGCCAGCGCTTTGCACCGGGACGGCACTGAAGCTTTCTTT; cdr3_aa: CASALHRDGTEAFF; d_call: .; v_call: TRBV25-1; clone_size: .; j_call: TRBJ1-1
cdr3_nt: TGTGCCAGCAGCTTAGGCGGACCCTATGGCTACACCTTC; cdr3_aa: CASSLGGPYGYTF; d_call: .; v_call: TRBV7-2; clone_size: .; j_call: TRBJ1-2
cdr3_nt: TGTGCCAGCAGCTTTTTTGGAGGAAACACCATATATTTT; cdr3_aa: CASSFFGGNTIYF; d_call: .; v_call: TRBV5-4; clone_size: once; j_call: TRBJ1-3
cdr3_nt: TGTGCCAGCAGCTTCCCCGGGACAACTGGGGCCAACGTCCTGACTTTC; cdr3_aa: CASSFPGTTGANVLTF; d_call: .; v_call: TRBV9; clone_size: .; j_call: TRBJ2-6
cdr3_nt: TGTGCCAGCAGTTACCCGCATCACACCGGGGAGCTGTTTTTT; cdr3_aa: CASSYPHHTGELFF; d_call: .; v_call: TRBV6-2/TRBV6-3; clone_size: .; j_call: TRBJ2-2
cdr3_nt: TGCAGCGTTCTGACTAGCGGGACAAGTAACTATGAGCAGTTCTTC; cdr3_aa: CSVLTSGTSNYEQFF; d_call: TRBD2; v_call: TRBV29-1; clone_size: .; j_call: TRBJ2-1
cdr3_nt: TGCGCCAGCAGCTTGGGGACTTCGAACACTGAAGCTTTCTTT; cdr3_aa: CASSLGTSNTEAFF; d_call: .; v_call: TRBV5-1; clone_size: .; j_call: TRBJ1-1
cdr3_nt: TGTGCCAGTAGTACACCGGGACTTAGCAATCAGCCCCAGCATTTT; cdr3_aa: CASSTPGLSNQPQHF; d_call: .; v_call: TRBV19; clone_size: .; j_call: TRBJ1-5
cdr3_nt: TGCAGCGCCGAGGGGACAACCTACAATGAGCAGTTCTTC; cdr3_aa: CSAEGTTYNEQFF; d_call: .; v_call: TRBV29-1; clone_size: once; j_call: TRBJ2-1
cdr3_nt: TGTGCCACAGGAGCGGGAGAAGGGGAGACCCAGTACTTC; cdr3_aa: CATGAGEGETQYF; d_call: TRBD2; v_call: TRBV24-1; clone_size: .; j_call: TRBJ2-5
cdr3_nt: TGTGCCAGCAGTTTTTCTAACGACGCAGATACGCAGTATTTT; cdr3_aa: CASSFSNDADTQYF; d_call: .; v_call: TRBV6-5; clone_size: .; j_call: TRBJ2-3
cdr3_nt: TGTGCCAGCAGCGGGGATTACGAGCAGTACTTC; cdr3_aa: CASSGDYEQYF; d_call: .; v_call: TRBV7-9; clone_size: .; j_call: TRBJ2-7
cdr3_nt: TGTGCCAGCAGACAGGGTTCCCTCAATCAGCCCCAGCATTTT; cdr3_aa: CASRQGSLNQPQHF; d_call: .; v_call: TRBV6-5; clone_size: few; j_call: TRBJ1-5
cdr3_nt: TGTGCCAGCAGCGGACAGGGTGAAGGTCTCGAGCAGTACTTC; cdr3_aa: CASSGQGEGLEQYF; d_call: TRBD1; v_call: TRBV2; clone_size: .; j_call: TRBJ2-7
cdr3_nt: TGTGCCAGCAGCGCACAGGGGTTAAGCTCTGGGGCCAACGTCCTGACTTTC; cdr3_aa: CASSAQGLSSGANVLTF; d_call: TRBD1; v_call: TRBV5-6; clone_size: .; j_call: TRBJ2-6
cdr3_nt: TGCGCCAGCAGCTTCCAGGGGGCTCGGGAGACCCAGTACTTC; cdr3_aa: CASSFQGARETQYF; d_call: TRBD1; v_call: TRBV5-1; clone_size: .; j_call: TRBJ2-5
cdr3_nt: TGTGCCAGCAGTCCAGTGGGCGGGACCTATACCTACGAGCAGTACTTC; cdr3_aa: CASSPVGGTYTYEQYF; d_call: .; v_call: TRBV27; clone_size: .; j_call: TRBJ2-7
cdr3_nt: TGTGCCAGCAGCGGAGGCGGGCCCGAGCAGTACTTC; cdr3_aa: CASSGGGPEQYF; d_call: .; v_call: TRBV5-4; clone_size: few; j_call: TRBJ2-7
cdr3_nt: TGTGCCAGCAGCCGTGAGGGAGCAATCACCGGGGAGCTGTTTTTT; cdr3_aa: CASSREGAITGELFF; d_call: .; v_call: TRBV6-4; clone_size: .; j_call: TRBJ2-2
cdr3_nt: TGTGCCAGCTCACCAAGTACCCCTAGCGGGAGATACGAGCAGTACTTC; cdr3_aa: CASSPSTPSGRYEQYF; d_call: TRBD2; v_call: TRBV18; clone_size: .; j_call: TRBJ2-7
cdr3_nt: TGTGCCAGCAGCTTAGGGAACGAAAAACTGTTTTTT; cdr3_aa: CASSLGNEKLFF; d_call: .; v_call: TRBV7-9; clone_size: .; j_call: TRBJ1-4
cdr3_nt: TGTGCCACCAGCAGAGCAGGGGCCATGGATACGCAGTATTTT; cdr3_aa: CATSRAGAMDTQYF; d_call: .; v_call: TRBV15; clone_size: .; j_call: TRBJ2-3
cdr3_nt: TGCGCCAGCAGCCATACCCGAGCGGGAAATAAGGATGAGCAGTTCTTC; cdr3_aa: CASSHTRAGNKDEQFF; d_call: TRBD2; v_call: TRBV4-3; clone_size: .; j_call: TRBJ2-1
cdr3_nt: TGTGCCTGGCGAGGGGGGGGTGAAGCTTTCTTT; cdr3_aa: CAWRGGGEAFF; d_call: .; v_call: TRBV30; clone_size: .; j_call: TRBJ1-1
cdr3_nt: TGTGCCAGCAGCCAAAGATCGATGATCTATTTCCAGTACTTC; cdr3_aa: CASSQRSMIYFQYF; d_call: .; v_call: TRBV14; clone_size: .; j_call: TRBJ2-5
cdr3_nt: TGTGCTAGCAGCGACGGGACTAGCGGGAGTGGGACGCAGTATTTT; cdr3_aa: CASSDGTSGSGTQYF; d_call: TRBD2; v_call: TRBV7-7; clone_size: .; j_call: TRBJ2-3
cdr3_nt: TGTGCCAGCAGTTACAAAATCGGGACAGGTGACTATAGCAATCAGCCCCAGCATTTT; cdr3_aa: CASSYKIGTGDYSNQPQHF; d_call: TRBD1; v_call: TRBV6-2/TRBV6-3; clone_size: .; j_call: TRBJ1-5
cdr3_nt: TGTGCCAGCAGGGTAGGGATAAGTCAGCCCCAGCATTTT; cdr3_aa: CASRVGISQPQHF; d_call: .; v_call: TRBV28; clone_size: .; j_call: TRBJ1-5
cdr3_nt: TGCGCCAGCAGCTTGGAAGGGCTTAGCAATCAGCCCCAGCATTTT; cdr3_aa: CASSLEGLSNQPQHF; d_call: .; v_call: TRBV5-1; clone_size: .; j_call: TRBJ1-5
cdr3_nt: TGTGCCAGCAGTTCCAGGACAGGGGACCAGGGAGCTTTCTTT; cdr3_aa: CASSSRTGDQGAFF; d_call: TRBD1; v_call: TRBV27; clone_size: .; j_call: TRBJ1-1
cdr3_nt: TGTGCCAGCAGGGTGGGACTGTACACCGGGGAGCTGTTTTTT; cdr3_aa: CASRVGLYTGELFF; d_call: .; v_call: TRBV2; clone_size: once; j_call: TRBJ2-2